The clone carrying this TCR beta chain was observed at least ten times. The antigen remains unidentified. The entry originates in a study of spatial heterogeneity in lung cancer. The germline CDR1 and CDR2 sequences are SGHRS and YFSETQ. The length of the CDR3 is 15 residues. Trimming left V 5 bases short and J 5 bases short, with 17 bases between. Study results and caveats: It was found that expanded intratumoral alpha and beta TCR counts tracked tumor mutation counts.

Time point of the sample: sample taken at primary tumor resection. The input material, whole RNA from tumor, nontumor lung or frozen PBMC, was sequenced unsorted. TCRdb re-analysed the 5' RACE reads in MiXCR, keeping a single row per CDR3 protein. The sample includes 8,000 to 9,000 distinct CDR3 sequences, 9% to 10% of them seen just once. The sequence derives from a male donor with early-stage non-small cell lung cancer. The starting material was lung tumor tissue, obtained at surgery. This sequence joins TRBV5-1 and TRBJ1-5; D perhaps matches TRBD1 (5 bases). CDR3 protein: CASSFGGLAHQPQHF. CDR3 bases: TGCGCCAGCAGTTTTGGGGGACTCGCGCATCAGCCCCAGCATTTT.